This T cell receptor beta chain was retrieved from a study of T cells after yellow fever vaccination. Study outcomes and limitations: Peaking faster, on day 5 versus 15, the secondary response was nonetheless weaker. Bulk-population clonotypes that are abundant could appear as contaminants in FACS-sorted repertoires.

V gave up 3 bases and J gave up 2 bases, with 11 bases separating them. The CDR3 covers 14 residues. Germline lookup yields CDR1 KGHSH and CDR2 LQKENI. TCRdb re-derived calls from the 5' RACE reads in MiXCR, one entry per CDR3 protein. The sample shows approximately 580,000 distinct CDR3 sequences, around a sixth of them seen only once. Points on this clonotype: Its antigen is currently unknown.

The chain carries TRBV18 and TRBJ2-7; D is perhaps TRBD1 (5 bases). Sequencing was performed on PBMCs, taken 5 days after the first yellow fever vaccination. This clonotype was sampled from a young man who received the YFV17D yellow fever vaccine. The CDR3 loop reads CASSPQGYAYEQYF. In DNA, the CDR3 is TGTGCCAGCTCACCCCAGGGTTACGCCTACGAGCAGTACTTC.